What follows describes a single TCR beta chain. Its antigen is still unknown. Germline V lookup: CDR1 SGDLS, CDR2 YYNGEE. Between the trimmed V and J ends, which lost 4 bases and 4 bases, there was a span of 11 bases. The CDR3 spans 14 residues. The table came from immunoSEQ multiplex PCR; TCRdb's copy has only in-frame clones and leaves some out. The repertoire holds around 30,000 clones, with about four fifths as singletons. These data are taken from a study of OX40 agonist ivuxolimab in advanced cancers. Background on the study: Of mixed ages from about 23 to 85 and averaging 60 years, the group was about 80% male. Points from the study as a whole: At 0.1 to 3.0 mg/kg and by week 6, CD4+ and CD8+ T cells in the blood had expanded clonally.

Sequencing was performed on CD4+ or CD8+ T cells sorted from blood, taken in a trial of the OX40 agonist ivuxolimab. The V gene is TRBV9, the J gene TRBJ2-2; TRBD1 is a possible D gene (5 bases). The source is an adult with an advanced solid tumor such as melanoma, head and neck, liver or kidney cancer. CDR3 protein: CASSPNTGTGELFF. CDR3 DNA sequence: TGTGCCAGCAGCCCTAATACAGGCACCGGGGAGCTGTTTTTT.